The rows below give T cell receptor beta chains drawn from one sample of a study of T cell clonotyping in hematopoietic cell transplantation. The method was immunoSEQ multiplex PCR; TCRdb's version includes in-frame clones alone and lacks a portion of them. Altogether 35,000 to 50,000 clones are present, roughly 96% being singletons, with the ten largest covering 0.75% to 1%. Sequencing was performed on peripheral blood mononuclear cells. The receptors originated from a man between 25 and 39 years old in good health. Some clones in this sample may be carry-over from other donors' samples. Each CDR3 is given with its conserved first and last residue. The D gene is left open where the match is weak. A clone size is listed for some rows: how often the clone was seen (once, few, many), or a class if it is expanded.

d_call: NA; v_call: TRBV4-2; clone_size: NA; j_call: TRBJ2-7; cdr3_aa: CASSQVGGQSYEQYF; cdr3_nt: TGTGCCAGCAGCCAAGTGGGTGGACAGTCTTACGAGCAGTACTTC
d_call: NA; v_call: TRBV6-1; clone_size: NA; j_call: TRBJ2-7; cdr3_aa: CASLGPLSSYEQYF; cdr3_nt: TGTGCCAGCCTTGGACCGCTGAGCTCCTACGAGCAGTACTTC
d_call: NA; v_call: TRBV9; clone_size: once; j_call: TRBJ2-2; cdr3_aa: CASSGDTGELFF; cdr3_nt: TGTGCCAGCAGCGGAGACACCGGGGAGCTGTTTTTT
d_call: NA; v_call: TRBV6-5; clone_size: NA; j_call: TRBJ2-7; cdr3_aa: CASSPGRWVYEQYF; cdr3_nt: TGTGCCAGCAGCCCGGGACGGTGGGTCTACGAGCAGTACTTC
d_call: NA; v_call: TRBV6-1; clone_size: NA; j_call: TRBJ2-2; cdr3_aa: CASSEHSARRELFF; cdr3_nt: TGTGCCAGCAGTGAACATTCTGCTCGGCGGGAGCTGTTTTTT
d_call: NA; v_call: TRBV6-5; clone_size: NA; j_call: TRBJ2-2; cdr3_aa: CASSSDVTGELFF; cdr3_nt: TGTGCCAGCAGCTCCGATGTCACCGGGGAGCTGTTTTTT
d_call: TRBD1; v_call: TRBV10-3; clone_size: NA; j_call: TRBJ2-7; cdr3_aa: CAIRGDRSSYEQYF; cdr3_nt: TGTGCCATCAGAGGGGACAGGAGCTCCTACGAGCAGTACTTC
d_call: NA; v_call: TRBV14; clone_size: NA; j_call: TRBJ2-7; cdr3_aa: CASSLVGAAYEQYF; cdr3_nt: TGTGCCAGCAGCCTAGTAGGAGCTGCCTACGAGCAGTACTTC
d_call: TRBD1; v_call: TRBV7-6; clone_size: NA; j_call: TRBJ1-1; cdr3_aa: CASRRTGGDTEAFF; cdr3_nt: TGTGCCAGCAGACGGACAGGGGGTGACACTGAAGCTTTCTTT
d_call: NA; v_call: TRBV21-1; clone_size: once; j_call: TRBJ1-1; cdr3_aa: CASSRTPGQPTEAFF; cdr3_nt: TGTGCCAGCAGCAGAACACCGGGACAGCCCACTGAAGCTTTCTTT
d_call: NA; v_call: TRBV6-5; clone_size: NA; j_call: TRBJ1-5; cdr3_aa: CASRASSGGNQPQHF; cdr3_nt: TGTGCCAGCAGAGCCTCGTCGGGGGGCAATCAGCCCCAGCATTTT
d_call: NA; v_call: TRBV7-2; clone_size: NA; j_call: TRBJ2-1; cdr3_aa: CASSPLVFYNEQFF; cdr3_nt: TGTGCCAGCAGCCCCCTCGTATTCTACAATGAGCAGTTCTTC
d_call: TRBD2; v_call: TRBV11-3; clone_size: NA; j_call: TRBJ2-3; cdr3_aa: CASSPNEAGVKRDTQYF; cdr3_nt: TGTGCCAGCAGCCCCAACGAGGCGGGAGTAAAAAGAGATACGCAGTATTTT
d_call: TRBD1; v_call: TRBV19; clone_size: NA; j_call: TRBJ1-1; cdr3_aa: CASSIGGQGARAEAFF; cdr3_nt: TGTGCCAGTAGTATAGGGGGACAGGGGGCGCGGGCTGAAGCTTTCTTT
d_call: NA; v_call: TRBV6-1; clone_size: NA; j_call: TRBJ1-2; cdr3_aa: CASSDRGNYGYTF; cdr3_nt: TGTGCCAGCAGTGACCGGGGGAACTATGGCTACACCTTC
d_call: NA; v_call: TRBV6-1; clone_size: NA; j_call: TRBJ2-5; cdr3_aa: CASTYGGAGETQYF; cdr3_nt: TGTGCCAGCACATACGGTGGAGCTGGGGAGACCCAGTACTTC
d_call: NA; v_call: TRBV19; clone_size: NA; j_call: TRBJ1-3; cdr3_aa: CASSITEGNTIYF; cdr3_nt: TGTGCCAGTAGTATTACAGAGGGAAACACCATATATTTT
d_call: TRBD1; v_call: TRBV2; clone_size: NA; j_call: TRBJ1-1; cdr3_aa: CASDRGIEAFF; cdr3_nt: TGTGCCAGCGACAGGGGAATTGAAGCTTTCTTT
d_call: TRBD2; v_call: TRBV6-6; clone_size: once; j_call: TRBJ2-5; cdr3_aa: CASGGRGETQYF; cdr3_nt: TGTGCGAGCGGGGGGCGCGGGGAGACCCAGTACTTC
d_call: TRBD1; v_call: TRBV11-2; clone_size: once; j_call: TRBJ2-3; cdr3_aa: CASSLVDRVPPTDTQYF; cdr3_nt: TGTGCCAGCAGCTTGGTTGACAGGGTTCCCCCCACAGATACGCAGTATTTT
d_call: NA; v_call: TRBV30; clone_size: NA; j_call: TRBJ1-2; cdr3_aa: CAWSEGYGRGYTF; cdr3_nt: TGTGCCTGGAGTGAAGGGTACGGGAGAGGCTACACCTTC
d_call: NA; v_call: TRBV10-3; clone_size: NA; j_call: TRBJ2-1; cdr3_aa: CAISLAEEYNEQFF; cdr3_nt: TGTGCCATCAGTCTAGCAGAAGAATACAATGAGCAGTTCTTC
d_call: NA; v_call: TRBV6-5; clone_size: NA; j_call: TRBJ1-1; cdr3_aa: CASSSYDEGSTEAFF; cdr3_nt: TGTGCCAGCAGTTCGTATGACGAGGGGAGCACTGAAGCTTTCTTT
d_call: NA; v_call: TRBV6-1; clone_size: NA; j_call: TRBJ1-6; cdr3_aa: CASSEYHEGTGNSPLHF; cdr3_nt: TGTGCCAGCAGTGAATACCATGAGGGGACGGGTAATTCACCCCTCCACTTT
d_call: NA; v_call: TRBV9; clone_size: NA; j_call: TRBJ1-1; cdr3_aa: CASSVVSGDTEAFF; cdr3_nt: TGTGCCAGCAGCGTAGTGTCCGGGGACACTGAAGCTTTCTTT
d_call: NA; v_call: TRBV9; clone_size: NA; j_call: TRBJ2-3; cdr3_aa: CASSRGLTQYF; cdr3_nt: TGTGCCAGCAGCCGGGGGCTTACGCAGTATTTT
d_call: TRBD2; v_call: TRBV6-4; clone_size: NA; j_call: TRBJ2-3; cdr3_aa: CASSDSAGGSTDTQYF; cdr3_nt: TGTGCCAGCAGTGACTCGGCGGGGGGATCCACAGATACGCAGTATTTT
d_call: TRBD1; v_call: TRBV6-5; clone_size: once; j_call: TRBJ1-1; cdr3_aa: CASMDRGQKRTEAFF; cdr3_nt: TGTGCCAGCATGGACAGGGGGCAGAAACGCACTGAAGCTTTCTTT
d_call: NA; v_call: TRBV9; clone_size: NA; j_call: TRBJ1-1; cdr3_aa: CASSVGQGGTEAFF; cdr3_nt: TGTGCCAGCAGCGTAGGGCAGGGAGGGACTGAAGCTTTCTTT
d_call: NA; v_call: TRBV11-3; clone_size: NA; j_call: TRBJ2-2; cdr3_aa: CASSPTGLQNTGELFF; cdr3_nt: TGTGCCAGCAGCCCGACGGGACTCCAGAACACCGGGGAGCTGTTTTTT
d_call: NA; v_call: TRBV4-3; clone_size: NA; j_call: TRBJ2-1; cdr3_aa: CASSQDEMGAEEFF; cdr3_nt: TGCGCCAGCAGCCAAGACGAGATGGGTGCAGAGGAGTTCTTC
d_call: NA; v_call: TRBV5-1; clone_size: NA; j_call: TRBJ2-1; cdr3_aa: CASSNGGVYNEQFF; cdr3_nt: TGCGCCAGCAGCAACGGAGGGGTTTACAATGAGCAGTTCTTC
d_call: TRBD1; v_call: TRBV7-9; clone_size: NA; j_call: TRBJ1-1; cdr3_aa: CASTGTGDTEAFF; cdr3_nt: TGTGCCAGCACCGGCACAGGGGACACTGAAGCTTTCTTT
d_call: TRBD2; v_call: TRBV10-3; clone_size: NA; j_call: TRBJ2-1; cdr3_aa: CAISDLAGDRNEQFF; cdr3_nt: TGTGCCATCAGTGATCTAGCGGGAGATAGAAATGAGCAGTTCTTC
d_call: NA; v_call: TRBV6-5; clone_size: NA; j_call: TRBJ1-2; cdr3_aa: CASSYSIIQDSEGYTF; cdr3_nt: TGTGCCAGCAGTTACTCGATAATTCAGGATTCCGAAGGCTACACCTTC
d_call: TRBD2; v_call: TRBV2; clone_size: NA; j_call: TRBJ2-5; cdr3_aa: CASSEGPSGRGWETQYF; cdr3_nt: TGTGCCAGCAGTGAAGGCCCTAGCGGGAGAGGATGGGAGACCCAGTACTTC
d_call: TRBD1; v_call: TRBV25-1; clone_size: NA; j_call: TRBJ1-1; cdr3_aa: CASSATPGQGSNTEAFF; cdr3_nt: TGTGCCAGCAGTGCTACACCGGGACAGGGATCGAACACTGAAGCTTTCTTT
d_call: NA; v_call: TRBV7-8; clone_size: once; j_call: TRBJ1-5; cdr3_aa: CASSSPHGGSGQPQHF; cdr3_nt: TGTGCCAGCAGCTCCCCCCATGGGGGCTCGGGTCAGCCCCAGCATTTT
d_call: NA; v_call: TRBV28; clone_size: NA; j_call: TRBJ2-1; cdr3_aa: CASRQGTLNEQFF; cdr3_nt: TGTGCCAGCAGACAGGGAACACTCAATGAGCAGTTCTTC
d_call: NA; v_call: TRBV4-3; clone_size: NA; j_call: TRBJ1-2; cdr3_aa: CASSQVGAGGYTF; cdr3_nt: TGCGCCAGCAGCCAAGTTGGGGCCGGGGGCTACACCTTC
d_call: NA; v_call: TRBV6-4; clone_size: NA; j_call: TRBJ1-5; cdr3_aa: CASSYEKGQPQHF; cdr3_nt: TGTGCCAGCAGCTATGAAAAAGGGCAGCCCCAGCATTTT
d_call: TRBD2; v_call: TRBV9; clone_size: NA; j_call: TRBJ2-1; cdr3_aa: CASSPPTSGGAEEQFF; cdr3_nt: TGTGCCAGCAGCCCTCCGACTAGCGGGGGGGCAGAAGAGCAGTTCTTC
d_call: NA; v_call: TRBV11-2; clone_size: NA; j_call: TRBJ1-3; cdr3_aa: CASSLAFQFFESGNTIYF; cdr3_nt: TGTGCCAGCAGCTTAGCATTTCAGTTTTTCGAGTCTGGAAACACCATATATTTT
d_call: TRBD1; v_call: TRBV9; clone_size: NA; j_call: TRBJ2-2; cdr3_aa: CASSVAWTGVGELFF; cdr3_nt: TGTGCCAGCAGCGTAGCGTGGACAGGGGTCGGGGAGCTGTTTTTT
d_call: TRBD1; v_call: TRBV28; clone_size: NA; j_call: TRBJ1-5; cdr3_aa: CASSPDRVWNQPQHF; cdr3_nt: TGTGCCAGCAGCCCAGACAGGGTCTGGAATCAGCCCCAGCATTTT
d_call: NA; v_call: TRBV6-5; clone_size: NA; j_call: TRBJ2-3; cdr3_aa: CASSYGGTDTQYF; cdr3_nt: TGTGCCAGCAGTTACGGGGGCACAGATACGCAGTATTTT
d_call: NA; v_call: TRBV29-1; clone_size: NA; j_call: TRBJ1-1; cdr3_aa: CSASPAFF; cdr3_nt: TGCAGCGCTTCTCCAGCTTTCTTT
d_call: NA; v_call: TRBV28; clone_size: NA; j_call: TRBJ1-4; cdr3_aa: CASSLLGEKLFF; cdr3_nt: TGTGCCAGCAGTTTACTCGGTGAAAAACTGTTTTTT
d_call: TRBD2; v_call: TRBV9; clone_size: NA; j_call: TRBJ2-1; cdr3_aa: CASSPGLAGGSEQFF; cdr3_nt: TGTGCCAGCAGCCCGGGACTAGCGGGAGGTAGCGAGCAGTTCTTC
d_call: NA; v_call: TRBV28; clone_size: NA; j_call: TRBJ2-1; cdr3_aa: CASSFGGSYNEQFF; cdr3_nt: TGTGCCAGCAGTTTCGGGGGTTCCTACAATGAGCAGTTCTTC
d_call: TRBD1; v_call: TRBV5-1; clone_size: once; j_call: TRBJ1-1; cdr3_aa: CASSLAGGGTEAFF; cdr3_nt: TGCGCCAGCAGCTTGGCAGGGGGAGGCACTGAAGCTTTCTTT
d_call: TRBD2; v_call: TRBV7-9; clone_size: NA; j_call: TRBJ2-2; cdr3_aa: CASSRKTSGATGELFF; cdr3_nt: TGTGCCAGCAGCCGAAAGACTAGCGGGGCCACCGGGGAGCTGTTTTTT